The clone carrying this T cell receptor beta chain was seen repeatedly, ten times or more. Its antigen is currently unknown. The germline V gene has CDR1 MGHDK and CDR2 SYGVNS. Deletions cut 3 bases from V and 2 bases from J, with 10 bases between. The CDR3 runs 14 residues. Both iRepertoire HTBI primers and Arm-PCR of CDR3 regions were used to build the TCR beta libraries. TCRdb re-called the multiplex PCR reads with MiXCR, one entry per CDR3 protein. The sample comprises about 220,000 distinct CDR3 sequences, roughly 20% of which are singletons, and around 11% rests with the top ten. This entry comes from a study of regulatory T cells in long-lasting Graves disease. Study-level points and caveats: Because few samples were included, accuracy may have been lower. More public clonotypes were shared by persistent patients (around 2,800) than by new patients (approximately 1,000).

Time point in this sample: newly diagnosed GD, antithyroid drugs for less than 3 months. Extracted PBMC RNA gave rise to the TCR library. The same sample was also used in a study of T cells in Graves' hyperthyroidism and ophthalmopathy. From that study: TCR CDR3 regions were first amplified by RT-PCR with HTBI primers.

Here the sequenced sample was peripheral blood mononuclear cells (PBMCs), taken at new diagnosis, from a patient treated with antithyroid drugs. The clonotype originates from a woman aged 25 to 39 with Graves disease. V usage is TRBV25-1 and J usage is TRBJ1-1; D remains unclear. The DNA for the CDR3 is TGTGCCAGCAGTGAGGTGAGGAGCAACACTGAAGCTTTCTTT. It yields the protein CASSEVRSNTEAFF. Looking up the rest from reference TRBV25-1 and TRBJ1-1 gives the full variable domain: EADIYQTPRYLVIGTGKKITLECSQTMGHDKMYWYQQDPGMELHLIHYSYGVNSTEKGDLSSESTVSRIRTEHFPLTLESARPSHTSQYLCASSEVRSNTEAFFGQGTRLTVV.